This passage covers 6 T cell receptor beta chains from one sample sequenced in a study of blood T cell repertoires in COVID-19. Produced via immunoSEQ multiplex PCR; TCRdb's table is partial and in-frame only. The top ten hold just under 3% of the sample, which has some 250,000 clones, about 86% seen once. Sequencing was carried out using peripheral blood. The source of these receptors is a woman aged 60-75 years with active or convalescent COVID-19.

This clone was seen a single time. This chain links TRBV15 with TRBJ1-2; D call uncertain. The germline V gene encodes CDR1 LNHNV and CDR2 YYDKDF (reference sequence). The V gene lost 5 bases and the J gene lost 4 bases, with 17 bases spanning the gap. The CDR3 consists of 15 residues. The CDR3 nucleotides are TGTGCCACCAGCCTGCGTATCCCGAGGAGCTATGGCTACACCTTC. As protein: CATSLRIPRSYGYTF.

The rearrangement joins TRBV19 to TRBJ2-5; TRBD1 is a possible D gene (5 bases). This CDR3 has 15 residues. Per the germline V gene, CDR1 is LNHDA and CDR2 is SQIVND (reference sequence). Trimming shortened V by 1 base and J by 1 base, and 10 bases separated the two germline ends. Here the CDR3 reads CASSIGGASQETQYF. Written as DNA, the CDR3 is TGTGCCAGTAGTATAGGGGGCGCTTCCCAAGAGACCCAGTACTTC. The variable domain in full, with the rest retrieved from reference TRBV19 and TRBJ2-5, is DGGITQSPKYLFRKEGQNVTLSCEQNLNHDAMYWYRQDPGQGLRLIYYSQIVNDFQKGDIAEGYSVSREKKESFPLTVTSAQKNPTAFYLCASSIGGASQETQYFGPGTRLLVL.

This chain connects TRBV11-2 to TRBJ2-1; D uncertain. This CDR3 has 14 residues. V was trimmed by 0 bases and J by 9 bases, leaving 12 bases between them. The V gene's germline CDR1 is SGHAT and CDR2 FQNNGV. The CDR3 loop reads CASSLDSLAGEQFF. The CDR3 bases are TGTGCCAGCAGCTTAGACTCCCTGGCTGGTGAGCAGTTCTTC.

The J gene is TRBJ1-3, the V gene TRBV4-1; tentatively, D is TRBD1 (6 bases). Trimming removed 1 base from V and 2 bases from J, with 15 bases in between. This CDR3 has 17 amino acids. In germline, CDR1 is MGHRA, CDR2 YSYEKL. The CDR3 protein is CASSQGWTALAGNTIYF. The CDR3 DNA reads as TGCGCCAGCAGCCAAGGATGGACAGCCCTTGCTGGAAACACCATATATTTT.

The chain uses TRBV7-2 and TRBJ1-1; D remains ambiguous. The CDR3 has 14 amino acids. CDR1 SGHTA and CDR2 FQGNSA come from the germline V gene. Trimming took 3 bases from V and 4 from J, leaving 12 bases between them. The DNA of the CDR3 is TGTGCCAGCAGCTTTACGACGGGTGGCACTGAAGCTTTCTTT. Protein: CASSFTTGGTEAFF.

The rearrangement uses TRBV5-4 and TRBJ2-1; perhaps TRBD2 as D (6 bases). This CDR3 region has 14 residues. Germline V gene data show CDR1 as SGHNT and CDR2 as YYREEE (reference sequence). V lost 4 bases and J lost 5, with 13 bases in between. The CDR3 DNA is TGTGCCAGCAGCCGAAAATCGGGGGACAATGAGCAGTTCTTC. It yields the protein CASSRKSGDNEQFF.